This entry lists 25 T cell receptor beta chains sequenced from one sample in a study of blood T cells in healthy people across ages. Using a J-beta primer mix together with a sample-barcoded 5' primer, a second PCR was run for roughly 7 to 12 cycles. TCRdb re-analysed the 5' RACE reads in MiXCR, keeping a single row per CDR3 protein. Of about 720,000 distinct CDR3 sequences detected, approximately 21% appear once; the ten largest clones hold less than 25%. The sequencing sample was made of blood. The source of these receptors is a man in his sixties or seventies in good health.

The chain is built from TRBV12-3 or TRBV12-4 and TRBJ1-1, with a tentative D call TRBD1 (6 bases). This CDR3 is 15 amino acids long. The V end was cut by 6 bases, the J end by 7 bases, with 21 bases between. CDR3 in amino acids: CASSFPPGGGLEAFF. The CDR3 DNA follows: TGTGCCAGCAGCTTCCCACCCGGGGGCGGCCTTGAAGCTTTCTTT.

This chain connects TRBV27 to TRBJ2-1, with D hard to call. The CDR3 contains 13 residues. Germline assignment: CDR1 MNHEY and CDR2 SMNVEV (reference sequence). The V gene lost 5 bases and the J gene lost 9 bases, with 14 bases spanning the gap. The CDR3 bases are TGTGCCAGCAGTCTCACGACTCCTGGTGAGCAGTTCTTC. Residues: CASSLTTPGEQFF.

V usage is TRBV12-3 or TRBV12-4 and J usage is TRBJ2-7, with 8 bases matching TRBD1. V dropped 8 bases and J dropped 5; count of bases not matched to a gene: 8. The length of the CDR3 is 13 residues. In nucleotides, the CDR3 is TGTGCCAGCGCACTTGGACAGGGTAACGAGCAGTACTTC. Amino acid sequence: CASALGQGNEQYF.

The chain links TRBV7-7 to TRBJ2-5, with a tentative D call TRBD1 (6 bases). This CDR3 is built from 14 residues. V was cut by 6 bases and J by 4 bases, with 15 bases left in between. Germline V gene sequence: CDR1 SSHAT, CDR2 FNYEAQ (reference sequence). The CDR3 DNA follows: TGTGCCAGCAGTTCTAAGGGGGTGGGAGAGACCCAGTACTTC. Protein product: CASSSKGVGETQYF.

The chain employs TRBV7-2 and TRBJ2-2, with 8 bases matching TRBD2. The CDR3 consists of 16 residues. V dropped 1 base and J dropped 5; count of bases not matched to a gene: 6. CDR1 SGHTA and CDR2 FQGNSA come from the germline V gene. CDR3 nucleotides: TGTGCCAGCAGCTTAGAAGCGGGAGTCGGGACCGGGGAGCTGTTTTTT. This gives the protein CASSLEAGVGTGELFF.

The rearrangement uses TRBV20-1 and TRBJ2-5; D is possibly TRBD1 or TRBD2 (5 bases each). The V end was cut by 0 bases, the J end by 1 base, with 15 bases between. CDR1 is DFQATT, CDR2 SNEGSKA, per germline (reference sequence). The CDR3 is made up of 16 amino acids. The CDR3 DNA follows: TGCAGTGCTAGAGACCGGGGCGGAAGGCCCCAAGAGACCCAGTACTTC. As protein: CSARDRGGRPQETQYF.

About this clonotype itself: A read error may account for a junction end that differs from germline. This sequence joins TRBV10-1 and TRBJ2-1; weak D call: TRBD2 (6 bases). This CDR3 comprises 14 residues. The germline V gene encodes CDR1 WNHNN and CDR2 SYGVQD (reference sequence). The CDR3 bases are TGCGCCAGCAGTGACGGGGGATCCTACAGTGAGCAGTTCTTC. Protein: CASSDGGSYSEQFF.

The rearrangement uses TRBV11-2 and TRBJ1-1; D gene ambiguous. CDR1 is SGHAT and CDR2 is FQNNGV in the germline V gene. The CDR3 totals 13 residues. The germline V and J ends were trimmed by 5 bases and 0 bases, with 7 bases remaining between them. For the CDR3, the DNA is TGTGCCAGCAGCACGACCTTGAACACTGAAGCTTTCTTT. Amino acids: CASSTTLNTEAFF.

J is TRBJ2-5 and V is TRBV5-1, with 8 bases fitting TRBD2. The germline V gene has CDR1 SGHRS and CDR2 YFSETQ. V was pared by 0 bases and J by 4 bases, with 5 bases of the junction left unmatched. The length of the CDR3 is 15 residues. This CDR3 is CASSLGPAGAETQYF. CDR3 nucleotide sequence: TGCGCCAGCAGCTTGGGTCCAGCGGGAGCAGAGACCCAGTACTTC.

This clonotype was found many times. The DNA for the CDR3 is TGCGCCAGCAGCCAACCCCTGCCTAGCGGCGGGGAGACCCAGTACTTC. Protein product: CASSQPLPSGGETQYF. The chain is built from TRBV4-1 and TRBJ2-5, with 7 bases fitting TRBD2. The CDR3 is made up of 16 amino acids. V lost 2 bases and J lost 5; bases outside the gene matches: 11. The germline gives CDR1 MGHRA, CDR2 YSYEKL.

J is TRBJ2-2 and V is TRBV9, with D possibly matching TRBD2 (6 bases). Germline lookup yields CDR1 SGDLS and CDR2 YYNGEE. The CDR3 covers 15 residues. Trimming took 2 bases from V and 5 from J, leaving 13 bases between them. Here the CDR3 DNA reads TGTGCCAGCAGCGTCAGCGGGTGTAAGACCGGGGAGCTGTTTTTT. Protein sequence: CASSVSGCKTGELFF. The variable domain in full, with the rest retrieved from reference TRBV9 and TRBJ2-2, is DSGVTQTPKHLITATGQRVTLRCSPRSGDLSVYWYQQSLDQGLQFLIQYYNGEERAKGNILERFSAQQFPDLHSELNLSSLELGDSALYFCASSVSGCKTGELFFGEGSRLTVL.

This clonotype was detected only a few times. The rearrangement joins TRBV28 to TRBJ1-3; the D is unclear. The CDR3 is made up of 14 amino acids. The germline CDR1 and CDR2 sequences are MDHEN and SYDVKM. V lost 7 bases and J lost 0, with 10 bases in between. CDR3 in amino acids: CASKEVNSGNTIYF. CDR3 DNA sequence: TGTGCCAGCAAGGAGGTCAACTCTGGAAACACCATATATTTT.

V usage is TRBV30 and J usage is TRBJ1-2; 7 bases are a match to TRBD1. The CDR3 sequence is 11 residues long. V lost 1 base and J lost 14; bases outside the gene matches: 7. The V gene's germline CDR1 is GTSNPN and CDR2 SVGIG (reference sequence). CDR3: CAWSGGQSGTF. The DNA of the CDR3 is TGTGCCTGGAGTGGGGGACAGTCGGGAACCTTC.

V is TRBV9 and J is TRBJ1-4; TRBD1 matches at 7 bases. Germline V lookup: CDR1 SGDLS, CDR2 YYNGEE. J lost 7 bases, V lost 0 bases, and 6 bases had no gene match. The CDR3 sequence is 15 residues long. Here the CDR3 reads CASSVGDRVSEKLFF. The DNA of the CDR3 is TGTGCCAGCAGCGTAGGAGACAGGGTATCTGAAAAACTGTTTTTT.

This sequence joins TRBV3-1 and TRBJ2-1; the D is unclear. The J call may be wrong; the DNA end is better matched by TRBJ2-5. Germline V lookup: CDR1 LGHDT, CDR2 YNNKEL (reference sequence). This CDR3 spans 13 amino acids. The CDR3 DNA sequence: TGTGCCAGCAGCCAAGATCAGATAGGGACCCAGTACTTC. Protein: CASSQDQIGTQYF.

This clonotype is a singleton in its sample. The V gene is TRBV29-1, the J gene TRBJ2-5; 11 positions agree with TRBD2. The CDR3 consists of 15 residues. Germline loops: CDR1 SQVTM, CDR2 ANQGSEA. J gave up 4 bases and V 3 bases, and 7 bases lay outside the gene matches. The CDR3 DNA follows: TGCAGCGTTGATCGGGGTAGCGGGAGGGCAGAGACCCAGTACTTC. Residues: CSVDRGSGRAETQYF.

This clonotype was recorded at least ten times. The rearrangement joins TRBV6-6 to TRBJ1-2, with D unclear. With 11 bases removed from V and 5 bases from J, the gap between germline ends came to 18 bases. Germline values: CDR1 MNHNY, CDR2 SVGAGI (reference sequence). This CDR3 is built from 13 residues. The CDR3 loop is CAGGLPGGYGYTF. The CDR3 bases are TGTGCCGGAGGTTTGCCAGGAGGTTATGGCTACACCTTC.

This CDR3 is CATSDSRNSYNEQFF. Written as DNA, the CDR3 is TGTGCCACCAGTGATTCAAGGAACTCCTACAATGAGCAGTTCTTC. The V and J genes are TRBV24-1 and TRBJ2-1, with no clear D. V was trimmed by 2 bases and J by 0 bases, leaving 7 bases between them. The CDR3 contains 15 residues. Germline V gives CDR1 KGHDR, CDR2 SFDVKD.

V and J are TRBV28 and TRBJ2-7; D is unclear. The germline gives CDR1 MDHEN, CDR2 SYDVKM. V lost 3 bases and J 6 bases, leaving 9 bases between the germline ends. The CDR3 extends over 12 amino acids. The CDR3 spells CASSFAGGEQYF. The CDR3 DNA follows: TGTGCCAGCAGTTTTGCCGGTGGCGAGCAGTACTTC.

This clonotype showed up many times. V usage is TRBV20-1 and J usage is TRBJ2-7; no clear D. This CDR3 has 13 residues. CDR1 is DFQATT and CDR2 is SNEGSKA in the germline V gene (reference sequence). The germline V and J ends were trimmed by 0 bases and 2 bases, with 8 bases remaining between them. For the CDR3, the DNA is TGCAGTGCTAGAGATCTCTCGACCTACGAGCAGTACGTC. Its translation is CSARDLSTYEQYV.

This clonotype was picked up a small number of times. The rearrangement uses TRBV5-5 and TRBJ2-2; a weak D match, TRBD1 (6 bases). Germline V gene data show CDR1 as SGHKS and CDR2 as YYEKEE (reference sequence). Trimming removed 3 bases at V and 4 bases at J, with 13 bases between. The CDR3 has 15 amino acids. The CDR3 loop reads CASSSQQGVTGELFF. CDR3 DNA: TGTGCCAGCAGCTCCCAACAGGGTGTCACCGGGGAGCTGTTTTTT. Full variable domain (outside the CDR3, taken from reference TRBV5-5 and TRBJ2-2): DAGVTQSPTHLIKTRGQQVTLRCSPISGHKSVSWYQQVLGQGPQFIFQYYEKEERGRGNFPDRFSARQFPNYSSELNVNALLLGDSALYLCASSSQQGVTGELFFGEGSRLTVL.

V and J are TRBV25-1 and TRBJ2-3; D not certain. This CDR3 comprises 13 residues. V was trimmed by 3 bases and J by 0 bases, leaving 4 bases between them. Germline loops: CDR1 MGHDK, CDR2 SYGVNS. The CDR3 nucleotides read TGTGCCAGCAGTGATATAAGCACAGATACGCAGTATTTT. The encoded protein is CASSDISTDTQYF.

This clonotype showed up just a few times. This chain links TRBV7-8 with TRBJ1-1; TRBD1 matches 7 bases. The CDR3 consists of 13 residues. Trimming removed 2 bases from V and 7 bases from J; junction bases left unmatched: 4. The germline V gene encodes CDR1 SGHVS and CDR2 FQNEAQ. The CDR3 reads CASSLTQGVEAFF. In nucleotides, the CDR3 is TGTGCCAGCAGCTTAACTCAGGGGGTTGAAGCTTTCTTT. The complete variable domain, with remaining parts taken from reference TRBV7-8 and TRBJ1-1, reads GAGVSQSPRYKVAKRGQDVALRCDPISGHVSLFWYQQALGQGPEFLTYFQNEAQLDKSGLPSDRFFAERPEGSVSTLKIQRTQQEDSAVYLCASSLTQGVEAFFGQGTRLTVV.

This clonotype has just a few counts. One end of the junction does not line up with germline, which may come from a read error. DNA of the CDR3: TGCAGTGCTAGAGATGAGGTAGCGGGTGTTCAAGGGACCCAGTACTTC. Residues: CSARDEVAGVQGTQYF. The V call is TRBV20-1, the J call TRBJ2-5; 7 nucleotides align to TRBD2. The CDR3 spans 16 residues. Germline V gene lookup returns CDR1 DFQATT and CDR2 SNEGSKA (reference sequence).

The sample holds a few counts of this clonotype. V gene TRBV28 combines with J gene TRBJ2-7; D call uncertain. The CDR3 totals 13 residues. The germline V and J ends were trimmed by 5 bases and 5 bases, with 13 bases remaining between them. CDR1 MDHEN and CDR2 SYDVKM come from the germline V gene. The CDR3 sequence is CASSPPPLHEQYF. As DNA, the CDR3 is TGTGCCAGCAGTCCCCCCCCGCTCCACGAGCAGTACTTC.